The clone carrying this TCR beta chain was observed a handful of times. Its cognate antigen is unknown. The source of the sample is a study of T cell repertoires in cytomegalovirus infection. Study as a whole: Public TCR beta signatures marked donors with CMV infection and the matching HLA.

V was clipped by 5 bases and J by 3 bases, with 20 bases between them. The CDR3 loop spans 17 amino acids. Germline assignment: CDR1 SEHNR and CDR2 FQNEAQ (reference sequence). TCRdb re-derived calls from the reads in MiXCR, one entry per CDR3 protein. Of approximately 990,000 distinct CDR3 sequences listed, roughly a third were seen once; the top ten hold around 15%. The sample consisted of cultured CD8+ T cells from PBMCs, taken from culture after CMV antigen stimulation. The sequence derives from a human donor in good health (CMV status not recorded). Some clones in this sample may be carry-over from other donors' samples. The chain has TRBV7-9 and TRBJ1-5; D is ambiguous. CDR3 sequence (DNA): TGTGCCAGCAGCCCGGGGTCTGGGCCTTACCTCAATCAGCCCCAGCATTTT. Protein product: CASSPGSGPYLNQPQHF.